The present T cell receptor beta chain was sequenced within a study of early T cells in non-severe SARS-CoV-2 infection. In the study overall: The study sequenced bulk RNA from unsorted whole blood, with chains unpaired.

This clonotype was counted at least ten times. Its antigen is undetermined. Attached unique molecular identifiers marked individual cDNA molecules. MiXCR, applied by TCRdb to the 5' RACE reads, yields one record per CDR3 protein. The sample yields approximately 34,000 distinct CDR3 sequences, approximately 7.2% seen once. Looked up from germline, CDR1 is SGHRS and CDR2 is YFSETQ. This CDR3 spans 11 amino acids. Trimming took 2 bases from V and 8 from J, leaving 7 bases between them. Study observations and caveats: Anti-spike CD8 responses were favored in VDJdb matching, and private and CD4 specificities were missed.

This sequence was found in an adult who was a healthcare worker with PCR-confirmed SARS-CoV-2 infection or an uninfected control (not recorded which). The sequencing used whole blood, collected at baseline. This chain links TRBV5-1 with TRBJ1-1, with D possibly TRBD1 on 6 matching bases. CDR3 sequence: CASSLDREAFF. The DNA for the CDR3 is TGCGCCAGCAGCTTAGACAGGGAAGCTTTCTTT. Using reference TRBV5-1 and TRBJ1-1 for the parts outside the CDR3, the full variable domain is KAGVTQTPRYLIKTRGQQVTLSCSPISGHRSVSWYQQTPGQGLQFLFEYFSETQRNKGNFPGRFSGRQFSNSRSEMNVSTLELGDSALYLCASSLDREAFFGQGTRLTVV.